Below, 7 T cell receptor beta chains from the same sample are listed, as sequenced in a study of T cell clonality in common variable immunodeficiency. The table came from immunoSEQ multiplex PCR; TCRdb's copy has only in-frame clones and leaves some out. The specimen has 40,000 to 45,000 clones, none found just once. The sample was peripheral blood mononuclear cells. These receptors were obtained from a person aged 18 to 70 in good health.

This clone was detected ten times or more. The read comes to an end 3 residues before the CDR3 does, leaving the germline J gene to fill in the end. Different DNA sequences within this sample yield the same CDR3. This chain connects TRBV14 to TRBJ1-4, with D possibly TRBD1 on 6 matching bases. Germline V lookup: CDR1 SGHDN, CDR2 FVKESK. With 1 base removed from V and 3 bases from J, the gap between germline ends came to 12 bases. The CDR3 contains 16 residues. CDR3 in amino acids: CASSQGRGGSNEKLFF. The CDR3 DNA, read in part, is TGTGCCAGCAGCCAAGGCAGGGGCGGTTCTAATGAAAAA.

Remarks on this clone: The CDR3 extends 3 residues past the end of the read, so its final part is completed from the germline J gene. This chain connects TRBV7-9 to TRBJ2-5; D uncertain. Germline-derived CDR1 and CDR2 are SEHNR and FQNEAQ (reference sequence). The germline V and J ends were trimmed by 4 bases and 4 bases, with 13 bases remaining between them. The CDR3 has 14 amino acids. The CDR3 reads CASSYDMARETQYF. CDR3 DNA (partial): TGTGCCAGCAGCTACGACATGGCGAGAGAGACC.

Turning to this clone: Mismatch with germline at one junction end may stem from a read error. The observed sequence ends 3 residues before the CDR3 terminus, with the missing tail filled in from the germline J gene. Other DNA sequences in this sample translate to the same CDR3. The chain combines TRBV20-1 with TRBJ2-1; TRBD2 agrees at 13 bases. The CDR3 spans 15 residues. Germline CDR1 is DFQATT and CDR2 is SNEGSKA (reference sequence). CDR3 protein: CSARGGLAGPYEQFF. The sequenced CDR3 bases are TGCAGTGCCAGAGGGGGACTAGCGGGACCGTATGAG.

This clone was counted ten times or more. From the germline J gene comes the end of the CDR3, since the read stops 3 residues before it. The genes are TRBV5-1 and TRBJ2-7; possible D gene TRBD2, 5 bases. Trimming pared 1 base from V and 2 bases from J, leaving 7 bases between. Germline CDR1 is SGHRS and CDR2 is YFSETQ. This CDR3 region has 13 residues. The CDR3: CASSLTGTYEQYF. The CDR3 bases that were read are TGCGCCAGCAGCTTGACGGGGACCTACGAG.

This clone has ten or more counts. With the read ending 3 residues before the CDR3 end, the germline J gene is used to fill in that end. V is TRBV28 and J is TRBJ1-1, with D unresolved. Trimming cost V 6 bases and J 1 base, with 6 bases left between them. The CDR3 loop spans 12 amino acids. In germline, CDR1 is MDHEN, CDR2 SYDVKM. Partial CDR3 DNA: TGTGCCAGCAGAACCGGGAACACTGAA. This sequence encodes CASRTGNTE. The CDR3 in its entirety is CASRTGNTEAFF.

In this sample, this clone turned up many times. The read halts 3 residues ahead of the CDR3 end, with the missing end drawn from the germline J gene. The J gene is TRBJ1-4, the V gene TRBV6-1; perhaps TRBD1 as D (5 bases). The germline V gene encodes CDR1 MNHNS and CDR2 SASEGT. The CDR3 has 14 amino acids. The covered CDR3 bases are TGTGCCAGCAGTGAACGGGACTCGGCTGGAGAA. Its protein product is CASSERDSAGE. The complete CDR3 sequence is CASSERDSAGELFF.

This clone was seen ten or more times. Read sequence stops 3 residues before the CDR3 end, and the germline J gene provides the missing end. V usage is TRBV10-3 and J usage is TRBJ1-2; D remains ambiguous. Looked up from germline, CDR1 is ENHRY and CDR2 is SYGVKD. The CDR3 covers 13 residues. The part of the CDR3 DNA that was read is TGTGCCATCAGTGAGGGAGGACTGGACGGC. It codes for CAISEGGLDG. The CDR3 reads in full as CAISEGGLDGYTF.